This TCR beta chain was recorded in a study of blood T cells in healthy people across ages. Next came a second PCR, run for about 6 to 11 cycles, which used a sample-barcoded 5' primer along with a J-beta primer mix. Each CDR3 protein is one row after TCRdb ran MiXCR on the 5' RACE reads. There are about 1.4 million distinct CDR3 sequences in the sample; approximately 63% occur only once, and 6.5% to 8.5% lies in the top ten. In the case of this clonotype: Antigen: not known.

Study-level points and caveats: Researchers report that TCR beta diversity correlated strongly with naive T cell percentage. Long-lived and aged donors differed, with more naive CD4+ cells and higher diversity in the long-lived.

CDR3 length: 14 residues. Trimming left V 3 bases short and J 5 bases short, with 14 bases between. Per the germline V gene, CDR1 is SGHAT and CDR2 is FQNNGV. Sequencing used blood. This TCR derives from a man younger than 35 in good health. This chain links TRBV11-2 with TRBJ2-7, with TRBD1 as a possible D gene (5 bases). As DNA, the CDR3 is TGTGCCAGCAGCTTCTTACAGGTCCGTCACGAGCAGTACTTC. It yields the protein CASSFLQVRHEQYF.